The clone carrying this T cell receptor (beta chain) came up a few times. These data belong to a study of blood T cells in healthy people across ages. Alongside a J-beta primer mix, a sample-barcoded 5' primer served in a second PCR lasting about 7 to 11 cycles. From the 5' RACE reads, TCRdb called clonotypes with MiXCR, one entry per CDR3 protein. The data hold 1.5 million to 2 million distinct CDR3 sequences, with about 49% observed a single time. The clonotype originates from a woman aged 40 to 55 in good health. Sequenced: blood.

CDR3 nucleotides: TGTGCCAGCAATCCCCTGACCCCCTACGAGCAGTACTTC. Its protein product is CASNPLTPYEQYF. The chain combines TRBV2 with TRBJ2-4; D unresolved. Gene TRBJ2-7 matches the end of the DNA better, so the J call may be wrong. This CDR3 is 13 amino acids long. Germline CDR1 SNHLY, CDR2 FYNNEI.